Below, 13 T cell receptor beta chains from the same sample are listed, as sequenced in a study of T-cell reconstitution after alpha-beta-depleted transplantation in children. Preparing the TCRbeta library involved the use of unique molecular identifiers. TCRdb reprocessed the PCR reads with MiXCR, giving one entry per CDR3 protein. This table has some 400,000 distinct CDR3 sequences, approximately 20% appearing once. Here the sequenced sample was PBMCs from the stem cell graft donor, taken from the stem cell graft. The receptors were gathered from a human donor who donated a stem cell graft to a child with acute myeloid leukemia.

The rearrangement links TRBV15 to TRBJ2-2; D is uncertain. In germline, CDR1 is LNHNV, CDR2 YYDKDF (reference sequence). The CDR3 has 18 amino acids. Between the trimmed V and J ends, which lost 5 bases and 1 base, there was a span of 20 bases. CDR3 in DNA: TGTGCCACCAGCCCCCCTCCGCGGTCACTTTTGAACACCGGGGAGCTGTTTTTT. Its translation is CATSPPPRSLLNTGELFF.

The table lists this clonotype with many counts. The chain links TRBV20-1 to TRBJ2-5; tentative D call: TRBD2 (7 bases). Deletions cut 5 bases from V and 9 bases from J, with 10 bases between. The CDR3 spans 10 residues. Per the germline V gene, CDR1 is DFQATT and CDR2 is SNEGSKA (reference sequence). The CDR3 loop reads CSAWEGAQYF. The CDR3 DNA reads TGCAGTGCTTGGGAGGGGGCCCAGTACTTC.

CDR3 loop: CASRTGETSGELFF. The CDR3 DNA reads as TGTGCCAGCAGGACAGGGGAGACAAGCGGGGAGCTGTTTTTT. V gene TRBV6-1 combines with J gene TRBJ2-2; 8 bases map to TRBD1. Germline lookup yields CDR1 MNHNS and CDR2 SASEGT. The CDR3 consists of 14 residues. The trim removed 6 bases at V and 7 bases at J, leaving 7 bases unmatched.

This clonotype was observed at least ten times. The rearrangement joins TRBV12-3 or TRBV12-4 to TRBJ1-5; D may be TRBD1 (5 bases). V lost 8 bases to trimming and J lost 1 base, with 6 bases between them. The CDR3 spans 12 residues. The CDR3 sequence: CASGDSNQPQHF. Written as DNA, the CDR3 is TGTGCCAGCGGGGACAGCAATCAGCCCCAGCATTTT.

This clonotype occurred a few times. This chain links TRBV12-3 or TRBV12-4 with TRBJ1-5, with 7 nucleotides matching TRBD1. Trimming removed 7 bases from V and 3 bases from J; junction bases left unmatched: 6. CDR3 length equals 14 residues. The CDR3 nucleotides are TGTGCCAGCACCACCGGGACAGACAATCAGCCCCAGCATTTT. This codes for CASTTGTDNQPQHF.

The rearrangement links TRBV4-2 to TRBJ2-5; a possible D gene is TRBD1 (5 bases). Deletions cut 3 bases from V and 5 bases from J, with 13 bases between. CDR3 size: 14 residues. Per germline, CDR1 LGHNA and CDR2 YNFKEQ. CDR3 in amino acids: CASSQSMGRETQYF. CDR3 in DNA: TGTGCCAGCAGCCAGTCAATGGGGCGGGAGACCCAGTACTTC.

In this sample, this clonotype turned up a few times. The genes are TRBV6-2 or TRBV6-3 and TRBJ2-1; 13 bases agree with TRBD2. The CDR3 contains 16 residues. V was clipped by 5 bases and J by 9 bases; unmatched bases: 10. Per the germline V gene, CDR1 is MNHEY and CDR2 is SVGEGT. CDR3 DNA: TGTGCCAGCAGTAGGACTAGCGGGAGCCGAGGGGGTGAGCAGTTCTTC. Translation gives CASSRTSGSRGGEQFF.

This clonotype was observed a handful of times. The V call is TRBV29-1, the J call TRBJ2-2, with 8 positions matching TRBD1. The germline gives CDR1 SQVTM, CDR2 ANQGSEA. The CDR3 extends over 13 amino acids. V shed 5 bases and J 4 bases; nucleotides not matched to a gene: 3. In DNA form, the CDR3 reads TGCAGCGTTTCCGGGACAGGCACCGGGGAGCTGTTTTTT. Translating gives CSVSGTGTGELFF.

This clonotype was detected ten times or more. The J gene is TRBJ1-5, the V gene TRBV6-5, with a possible D match to TRBD1 (5 bases). This CDR3 is 19 amino acids long. Germline V gene sequence: CDR1 MNHEY, CDR2 SVGAGI. Trimming removed 0 bases from V and 0 bases from J, with 18 bases in between. DNA for the CDR3: TGTGCCAGCAGTTACTCTCCCCCCGGGACGGCGTATAGCAATCAGCCCCAGCATTTT. It translates to CASSYSPPGTAYSNQPQHF.

The chain uses TRBV6-2 or TRBV6-3 and TRBJ2-1; weak D call: TRBD1 (5 bases). Germline-derived CDR1 and CDR2 are MNHEY and SVGEGT. Trimming took 7 bases from V and 7 from J, leaving 17 bases between them. The CDR3 loop spans 14 amino acids. DNA for the CDR3: TGTGCCAGCATGCAGGGAAGGCTTCGAAATGAGCAGTTCTTC. This codes for CASMQGRLRNEQFF.

CDR3 amino acids: CASFKVGSSYNEQFF. As DNA, the CDR3 is TGTGCCAGCTTCAAGGTCGGAAGCTCCTACAATGAGCAGTTCTTC. The chain is built from TRBV5-5 and TRBJ2-1; D remains unclear. Trimming removed 7 bases from V and 0 bases from J, with 14 bases in between. Germline V lookup: CDR1 SGHKS, CDR2 YYEKEE (reference sequence). This CDR3 has 15 residues. The full variable domain, completed using reference TRBV5-5 and TRBJ2-1, is DAGVTQSPTHLIKTRGQQVTLRCSPISGHKSVSWYQQVLGQGPQFIFQYYEKEERGRGNFPDRFSARQFPNYSSELNVNALLLGDSALYLCASFKVGSSYNEQFFGPGTRLTVL.

The V call is TRBV24-1, the J call TRBJ2-7, with a possible D match to TRBD2 (7 bases). The CDR3 runs to 13 residues. V was shortened by 9 bases and J by 5 bases, with 16 bases between the two germline ends. Germline CDR1 KGHDR, CDR2 SFDVKD. The CDR3 DNA reads as TGTGCCACCTCAGGCGGGGGCTATGACGAGCAGTACTTC. Its protein product is CATSGGGYDEQYF.

This clonotype was found a few times. This chain uses TRBV9 with TRBJ2-7; TRBD2 agrees at 14 bases. The CDR3 loop spans 15 amino acids. CDR1 SGDLS and CDR2 YYNGEE come from the germline V gene. V lost 4 bases and J lost 6; bases outside the gene matches: 6. CDR3 nucleotide sequence: TGTGCCAGCAGCCCTGGGACTAGCGGGAGCTCCGAGCAGTACTTC. Protein: CASSPGTSGSSEQYF. The entire variable domain, with the rest obtained from reference TRBV9 and TRBJ2-7, is as follows: DSGVTQTPKHLITATGQRVTLRCSPRSGDLSVYWYQQSLDQGLQFLIQYYNGEERAKGNILERFSAQQFPDLHSELNLSSLELGDSALYFCASSPGTSGSSEQYFGPGTRLTVT.